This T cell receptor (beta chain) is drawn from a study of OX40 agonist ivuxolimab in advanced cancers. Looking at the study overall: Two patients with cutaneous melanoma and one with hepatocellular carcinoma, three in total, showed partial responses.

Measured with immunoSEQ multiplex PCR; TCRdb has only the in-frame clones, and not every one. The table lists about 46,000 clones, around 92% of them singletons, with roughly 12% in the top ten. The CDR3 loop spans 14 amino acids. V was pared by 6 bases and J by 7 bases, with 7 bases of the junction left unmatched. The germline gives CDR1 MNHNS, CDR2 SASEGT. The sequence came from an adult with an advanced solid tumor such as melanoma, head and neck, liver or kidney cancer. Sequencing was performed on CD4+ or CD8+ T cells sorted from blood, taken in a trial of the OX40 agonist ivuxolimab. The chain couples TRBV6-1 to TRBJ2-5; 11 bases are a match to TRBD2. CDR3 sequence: CASSGTSGHRTQYF. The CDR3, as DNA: TGTGCCAGCAGCGGGACTAGCGGTCATAGGACCCAGTACTTC.